The 11 T cell receptor beta chains in this list originate from one sample, sequenced in a study of radiation and T cells in renal cell carcinoma. The protocol was immunoSEQ multiplex PCR, while the TCRdb copy is restricted to in-frame clones and leaves out a portion. The sample carries about 74,000 clones, roughly nine tenths recorded once. Documented time point: blood 4 weeks post-SBRT, at nephrectomy. Treatment denoted: 15 Gy SBRT to primary tumor, nephrectomy 4 weeks later. Sequences were derived from blood, sampled from a patient whose treatment included radiotherapy and nephrectomy. All receptors derive from a woman in her seventies with renal cell carcinoma.

A single count supports this clone. V gene TRBV6-5 combines with J gene TRBJ2-7; D is perhaps TRBD1 (6 bases). The length of the CDR3 is 13 residues. The V end was cut by 6 bases, the J end by 6 bases, with 15 bases between. Germline values: CDR1 MNHEY, CDR2 SVGAGI. CDR3 coding DNA: TGTGCCAGCAGACCGTCGTCACAGGGCGAGCAGTACTTC. Translating it yields CASRPSSQGEQYF.

The CDR3 reads CASSPSRQGGGSPLHF. CDR3 nucleotide sequence: TGCGCCAGCAGCCCTTCCCGACAGGGTGGAGGTTCACCCCTCCACTTT. The V call is TRBV5-1, the J call TRBJ1-6; 7 nucleotides match TRBD1. The CDR3 is made up of 16 amino acids. The junction had 13 bases not matched to a gene; V was cut back by 4 bases and J by 9 bases. Germline-derived CDR1 and CDR2 are SGHRS and YFSETQ.

The chain employs TRBV5-4 and TRBJ1-1; D may be TRBD1 (5 bases). Trimming shortened V by 2 bases and J by 9 bases, and 14 bases separated the two germline ends. CDR1 and CDR2 from the germline V gene are SGHNT and YYREEE (reference sequence). CDR3 length equals 13 residues. This CDR3 reads CASSFAGGGKAFF. The CDR3, as DNA: TGTGCCAGCAGCTTTGCTGGGGGGGGGAAAGCTTTCTTT.

This rearrangement joins TRBV7-9 to TRBJ2-3; D uncertain. Germline CDR1 SEHNR, CDR2 FQNEAQ (reference sequence). The germline V and J ends were trimmed by 3 bases and 4 bases, with 2 bases remaining between them. This CDR3 spans 11 amino acids. CDR3: CASSFSDTQYF. CDR3 bases: TGTGCCAGCAGCTTTTCAGATACGCAGTATTTT. Complete variable domain (other parts from reference TRBV7-9 and TRBJ2-3): DTGVSQNPRHKITKRGQNVTFRCDPISEHNRLYWYRQTLGQGPEFLTYFQNEAQLEKSRLLSDRFSAERPKGSFSTLEIQRTEQGDSAMYLCASSFSDTQYFGPGTRLTVL.

The V call is TRBV7-2, the J call TRBJ2-1, with 7 bases matching TRBD1. J was trimmed by 9 bases and V by 4 bases; bases with no gene match: 3. The germline V gene has CDR1 SGHTA and CDR2 FQGNSA. This CDR3 is built from 12 residues. CDR3 residues: CASSSYRGEQFF. Here the CDR3 DNA reads TGTGCCAGCAGCTCATACAGGGGTGAGCAGTTCTTC.

The rearrangement links TRBV5-1 to TRBJ2-7, with D perhaps matching TRBD1 or TRBD2 (5 bases each). V lost 0 bases to trimming and J lost 7 bases, with 20 bases between them. CDR1 and CDR2 from the germline V gene are SGHRS and YFSETQ. The CDR3 spans 16 residues. In DNA form, the CDR3 reads TGCGCCAGCAGCTTGGACCCCGGGACCGCTGGGAAAGAGCAGTACTTC. Translation: CASSLDPGTAGKEQYF.

This sequence joins TRBV7-8 and TRBJ1-1, with D maybe TRBD1 (6 bases). Germline CDR1 SGHVS, CDR2 FQNEAQ. The CDR3 has 18 amino acids. The ends were cut back, 3 bases at V and 0 bases at J, with 20 bases in the middle. This chain's CDR3 is CASSFNVVSGQLNTEAFF. Here the CDR3 DNA reads TGTGCCAGCAGCTTCAACGTCGTATCAGGACAGTTGAACACTGAAGCTTTCTTT.

Turning to this clone: The junction shows a germline mismatch at one end, possibly a read error. The chain is built from TRBV2 and TRBJ1-5, with 7 bases identical to TRBD1. Germline assignment: CDR1 SNHLY and CDR2 FYNNEI. This CDR3 contains 15 residues. CDR3 residues: CASSKAGTDNQPQHF. DNA for the CDR3: TGTGCCAGCAGTAAAGCCGGGACAGATAATCAGCCCCAGCATTTT.

The rearrangement links TRBV10-3 to TRBJ1-1, with D tentatively TRBD1 (5 bases). This CDR3 is built from 16 residues. Germline V gives CDR1 ENHRY, CDR2 SYGVKD. V lost 0 bases to trimming and J lost 0 bases, with 11 bases between them. CDR3 DNA sequence: TGTGCCATCAGTGAGTCAGGGGACTTCATGAACACTGAAGCTTTCTTT. Its translation: CAISESGDFMNTEAFF.

This clone was seen only a few times. V is TRBV28 and J is TRBJ1-1; 11 bases are shared with TRBD1. The germline V gene encodes CDR1 MDHEN and CDR2 SYDVKM. The length of the CDR3 is 17 residues. Losses at the gene ends were 3 bases for V and 6 bases for J; bases not matched to a gene: 12. CDR3 nucleotide sequence: TGTGCCAGCAGTTTTAGGAGGACAGGGGGCGCGGTCCCTGAAGCTTTCTTT. This translates into CASSFRRTGGAVPEAFF.

This sequence joins TRBV9 and TRBJ1-2, with TRBD1 matching 7 bases. V lost 4 bases to trimming and J lost 0 bases; unmatched junction nucleotides: 6. This CDR3 comprises 15 residues. Germline CDR1 reads SGDLS; CDR2 reads YYNGEE. The CDR3 sequence: CASSPRQGSNYGYTF. CDR3 nucleotide sequence: TGTGCCAGCAGCCCCCGACAGGGCTCTAACTATGGCTACACCTTC.